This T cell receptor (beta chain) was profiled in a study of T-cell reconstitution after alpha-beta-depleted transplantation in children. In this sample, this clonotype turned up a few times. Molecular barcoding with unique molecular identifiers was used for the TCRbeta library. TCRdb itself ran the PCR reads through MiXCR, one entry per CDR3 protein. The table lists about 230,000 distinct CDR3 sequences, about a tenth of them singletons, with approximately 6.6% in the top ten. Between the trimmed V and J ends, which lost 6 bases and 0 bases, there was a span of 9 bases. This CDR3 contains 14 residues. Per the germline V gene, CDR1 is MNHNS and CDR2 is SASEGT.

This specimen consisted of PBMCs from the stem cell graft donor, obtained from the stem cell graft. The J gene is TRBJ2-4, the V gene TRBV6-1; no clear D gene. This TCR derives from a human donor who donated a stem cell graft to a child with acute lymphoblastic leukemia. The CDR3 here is CASRNDLAKNIQYF. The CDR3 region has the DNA TGTGCCAGCAGGAACGACTTAGCCAAAAACATTCAGTACTTC.